Shown below are 3 T cell receptor beta chains from a single sample sequenced in a study of blood T cell repertoires in COVID-19. Method: immunoSEQ multiplex PCR; TCRdb's copy keeps in-frame clones and lacks some. The sample lists 80,000 to 95,000 clones; roughly 85% were seen once. The sample consisted of peripheral blood. The receptors stem from a man aged 80 or over with acute or convalescent COVID-19.

This clone appeared once. The genes are TRBV30 and TRBJ1-5; 7 positions agree with TRBD1. CDR3 length: 16 amino acids. Germline CDR1 is GTSNPN and CDR2 is SVGIG (reference sequence). With V trimmed by 0 bases and J by 2 bases, 7 bases remained unmatched. Here the CDR3 reads CAWSVSGGGRNQPQHF. For the CDR3, the DNA is TGTGCCTGGAGTGTATCAGGGGGTGGTCGCAATCAGCCCCAGCATTTT.

This chain uses TRBV28 with TRBJ2-7, with D possibly being TRBD1 (6 bases). V was clipped by 6 bases and J by 3 bases, with 18 bases between them. Germline V gives CDR1 MDHEN, CDR2 SYDVKM. This CDR3 region has 15 residues. This CDR3 is CASRPTGLSLYEQYF. In DNA, the CDR3 is TGTGCCAGCAGACCAACAGGGTTGAGTCTCTACGAGCAGTACTTC.

This chain connects TRBV6-5 to TRBJ1-5; no clear D. CDR3 length equals 13 residues. Germline V gives CDR1 MNHEY, CDR2 SVGAGI. Trimming shortened V by 7 bases and J by 2 bases, and 9 bases separated the two germline ends. The CDR3 DNA reads as TGTGCCAGCATTTCGACTGGCAATCAGCCCCAGCATTTT. Translating gives CASISTGNQPQHF.